A single sample is the source of the 10 T cell receptor beta chains below, sequenced in a study of OX40 agonist ivuxolimab in advanced cancers. This table comes from immunoSEQ multiplex PCR, and its TCRdb copy is limited to in-frame clones, with some not included. The sample consists of some 70,000 clones, roughly 87% of them appearing once. This material consisted of CD4+ or CD8+ T cells sorted from blood, taken in a trial of the OX40 agonist ivuxolimab. These receptors were taken from an adult with an advanced solid tumor such as melanoma, head and neck, liver or kidney cancer.

This chain uses TRBV11-2 with TRBJ2-1; the D is unclear. V gave up 1 base and J gave up 1 base, with 8 bases separating them. CDR3 length: 15 residues. Germline V gene sequence: CDR1 SGHAT, CDR2 FQNNGV. The CDR3 nucleotides are TGTGCCAGCAGCTTAGTCCCGGATTCCTACAATGAGCAGTTCTTC. Amino acids: CASSLVPDSYNEQFF.

The chain is built from TRBV28 and TRBJ1-5, with D possibly matching TRBD1 (6 bases). CDR1 and CDR2 (germline): MDHEN, SYDVKM. CDR3 size: 16 residues. The ends were cut back, 8 bases at V and 3 bases at J, with 20 bases in the middle. The CDR3 is CASGLGRTVNNQPQHF. The CDR3 bases are TGTGCCAGCGGCCTGGGGAGGACAGTCAACAATCAGCCCCAGCATTTT. Full variable domain (outside the CDR3, taken from reference TRBV28 and TRBJ1-5): DVKVTQSSRYLVKRTGEKVFLECVQDMDHENMFWYRQDPGLGLRLIYFSYDVKMKEKGDIPEGYSVSREKKERFSLILESASTNQTSMYLCASGLGRTVNNQPQHFGDGTRLSIL.

This clone was picked up one time. The gene calls are TRBV29-1 and TRBJ2-7, with D possibly called TRBD1 or TRBD2 (5 bases each). The CDR3 is 14 amino acids. V shed 2 bases and J shed 3 bases, with 14 bases lying between them. Germline CDR1 reads SQVTM; CDR2 reads ANQGSEA. The CDR3 DNA reads TGCAGCGTTGAAAAGACACCTGGGGGCTACGAGCAGTACTTC. Its protein product is CSVEKTPGGYEQYF.

CDR3 protein: CASSAPGTGGDGYTF. As DNA, the CDR3 is TGTGCCAGCAGTGCCCCCGGGACAGGGGGAGACGGCTACACCTTC. The chain links TRBV28 to TRBJ1-2, with 11 bases aligning to TRBD1. The CDR3 extends over 15 amino acids. V gave up 5 bases and J gave up 8 bases; unmatched junction bases: 10. Germline V gene sequence: CDR1 MDHEN, CDR2 SYDVKM.

The chain links TRBV7-2 to TRBJ2-5; 8 bases are shared with TRBD1. The CDR3 loop spans 14 amino acids. Per the germline V gene, CDR1 is SGHTA and CDR2 is FQGNSA. With 5 bases clipped from V and 5 bases from J, the junction kept 7 bases outside the gene matches. The CDR3 bases are TGTGCCAGCAGCGGGACCCAGGGGGCTGAGACCCAGTACTTC. This gives the protein CASSGTQGAETQYF.

A remark on this clone: At one boundary the junction diverges from the germline segment, which might be a read error. This CDR3 is also generated by other DNA sequences in the sample. The genes are TRBV4-3 and TRBJ1-1, with D unresolved. Germline values: CDR1 LGHNA, CDR2 YSLEER. There are 13 residues in the CDR3. The chain's CDR3 is CASSQDEVGRAFF. Written as DNA, the CDR3 is TGCGCCAGCAGTCAAGACGAGGTGGGTAGAGCTTTCTTT.

The chain has TRBV6-4 and TRBJ2-2, with no clear D. CDR3 length: 13 residues. The germline V and J ends were trimmed by 2 bases and 6 bases, with 7 bases remaining between them. Germline V CDR1 and CDR2: MRHNA, SNTAGT. The CDR3 reads CASSDLLSGELFF. The CDR3 DNA sequence: TGTGCCAGCAGTGACCTATTGTCCGGGGAGCTGTTTTTT.

V gene TRBV5-1 combines with J gene TRBJ2-3, with 8 bases that match TRBD2. The CDR3 sequence is 16 residues long. Germline lookup yields CDR1 SGHRS and CDR2 YFSETQ. Trimming at V came to 0 bases and at J to 5 bases, leaving 8 bases not matched to a gene. CDR3 nucleotides: TGCGCCAGCAGCTTGGTACCGGGAGGGGCAAGAGATACGCAGTATTTT. It yields the protein CASSLVPGGARDTQYF. The full variable domain, in which reference TRBV5-1 and TRBJ2-3 provide the parts outside the CDR3, is KAGVTQTPRYLIKTRGQQVTLSCSPISGHRSVSWYQQTPGQGLQFLFEYFSETQRNKGNFPGRFSGRQFSNSRSEMNVSTLELGDSALYLCASSLVPGGARDTQYFGPGTRLTVL.

The rearrangement uses TRBV7-9 and TRBJ1-1; D remains unclear. This CDR3 has 11 amino acids. CDR1 SEHNR and CDR2 FQNEAQ come from the germline V gene (reference sequence). V was clipped by 1 base and J by 7 bases, with 4 bases between them. The CDR3 reads CASSLEGEAFF. The CDR3 DNA reads as TGTGCCAGCAGCTTAGAAGGTGAAGCTTTCTTT. The full variable domain, completed using reference TRBV7-9 and TRBJ1-1, is DTGVSQNPRHKITKRGQNVTFRCDPISEHNRLYWYRQTLGQGPEFLTYFQNEAQLEKSRLLSDRFSAERPKGSFSTLEIQRTEQGDSAMYLCASSLEGEAFFGQGTRLTVV.

V usage is TRBV12-5 and J usage is TRBJ1-4; 7 bases agree with TRBD1. The germline gives CDR1 LGHNT, CDR2 FRNRAP. V lost 1 base, J lost 7 bases, and 3 bases stayed unmatched. This CDR3 is built from 14 residues. For the CDR3, the DNA is TGTGCTAGTGGTTTGGCGACAGGGTTTGAAAAACTGTTTTTT. Protein: CASGLATGFEKLFF.